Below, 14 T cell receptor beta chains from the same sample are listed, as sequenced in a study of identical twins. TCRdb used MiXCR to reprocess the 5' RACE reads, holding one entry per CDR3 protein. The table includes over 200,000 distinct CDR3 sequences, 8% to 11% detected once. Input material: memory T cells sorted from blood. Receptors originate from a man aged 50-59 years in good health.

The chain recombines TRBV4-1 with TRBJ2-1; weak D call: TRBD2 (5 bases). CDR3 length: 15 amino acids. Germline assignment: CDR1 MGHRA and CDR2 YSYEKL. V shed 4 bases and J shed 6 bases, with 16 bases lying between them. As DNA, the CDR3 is TGCGCCAGCAGCCCCCAAGGCCGGGAAACCAATGAGCAGTTCTTC. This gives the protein CASSPQGRETNEQFF.

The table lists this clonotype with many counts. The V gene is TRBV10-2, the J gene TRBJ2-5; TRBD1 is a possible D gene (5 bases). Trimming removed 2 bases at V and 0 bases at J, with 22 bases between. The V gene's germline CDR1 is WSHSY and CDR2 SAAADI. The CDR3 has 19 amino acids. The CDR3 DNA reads TGCGCCAGCAGTGAGCCTTTGACCATACCGACAGACAACCAAGAGACCCAGTACTTC. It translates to CASSEPLTIPTDNQETQYF.

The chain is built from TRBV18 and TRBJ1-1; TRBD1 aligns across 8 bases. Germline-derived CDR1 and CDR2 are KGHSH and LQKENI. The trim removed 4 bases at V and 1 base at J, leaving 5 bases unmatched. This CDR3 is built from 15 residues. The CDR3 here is CASSLTGEGNTEAFF. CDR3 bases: TGTGCCAGCTCACTGACAGGGGAAGGGAACACTGAAGCTTTCTTT.

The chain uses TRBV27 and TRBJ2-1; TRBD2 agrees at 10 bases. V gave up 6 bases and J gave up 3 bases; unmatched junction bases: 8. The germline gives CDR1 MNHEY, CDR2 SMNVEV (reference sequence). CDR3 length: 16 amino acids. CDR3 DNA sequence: TGTGCCAGCAGAAAACCGGGACTAGCGAACTACAATGAGCAGTTCTTC. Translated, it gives CASRKPGLANYNEQFF.

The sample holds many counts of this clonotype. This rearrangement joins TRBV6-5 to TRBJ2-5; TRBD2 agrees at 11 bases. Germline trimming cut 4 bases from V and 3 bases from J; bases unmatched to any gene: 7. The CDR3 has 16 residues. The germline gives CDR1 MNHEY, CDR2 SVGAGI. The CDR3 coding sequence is TGTGCCAGCAGTTTGCAACTAGCGGGAGTAGAAGAGACCCAGTACTTC. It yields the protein CASSLQLAGVEETQYF.

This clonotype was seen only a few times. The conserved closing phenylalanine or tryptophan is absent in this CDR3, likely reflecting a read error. CDR3 DNA: TGTGCCAGCATTTCGGGGGGGATTTCCTACAATGAGCAGTTCGTC. Encoded protein: CASISGGISYNEQFV. The genes are TRBV28 and TRBJ2-1; TRBD2 aligns across 8 bases. The V gene end was trimmed by 7 bases and the J gene end by 1 base; junction bases not matched to a gene: 6. The CDR3 runs 15 residues. Germline V gene sequence: CDR1 MDHEN, CDR2 SYDVKM.

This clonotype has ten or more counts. The CDR3 DNA reads TGTGCCAGCAGCCAAACTAGCGGTCGCTACAATGAGCAGTTCTTC. Protein sequence: CASSQTSGRYNEQFF. The chain is built from TRBV3-1 and TRBJ2-1; 8 bases match TRBD2. Unmatched junction bases numbered 3, after V lost 2 bases and J lost 3 bases. The CDR3 consists of 15 residues. Germline V CDR1 and CDR2: LGHDT, YNNKEL (reference sequence).

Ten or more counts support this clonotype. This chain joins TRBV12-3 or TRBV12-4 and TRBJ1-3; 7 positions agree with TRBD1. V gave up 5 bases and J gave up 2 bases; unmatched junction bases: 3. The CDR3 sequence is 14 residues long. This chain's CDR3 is CASSDTGAGNTIYF. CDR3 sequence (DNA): TGTGCCAGCAGTGACACAGGGGCTGGAAACACCATATATTTT.

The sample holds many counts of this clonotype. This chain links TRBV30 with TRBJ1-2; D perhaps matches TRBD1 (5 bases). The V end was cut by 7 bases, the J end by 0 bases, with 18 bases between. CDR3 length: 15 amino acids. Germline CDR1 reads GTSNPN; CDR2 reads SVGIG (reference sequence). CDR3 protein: CASHRPGGANYGYTF. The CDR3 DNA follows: TGTGCCTCGCACCGTCCGGGGGGAGCTAACTATGGCTACACCTTC.

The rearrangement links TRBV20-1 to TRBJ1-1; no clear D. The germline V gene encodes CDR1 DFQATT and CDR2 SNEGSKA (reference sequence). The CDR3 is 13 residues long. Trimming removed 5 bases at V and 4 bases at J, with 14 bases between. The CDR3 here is CSAPGRLGTEAFF. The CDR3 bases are TGCAGTGCTCCTGGACGGCTGGGCACTGAAGCTTTCTTT.

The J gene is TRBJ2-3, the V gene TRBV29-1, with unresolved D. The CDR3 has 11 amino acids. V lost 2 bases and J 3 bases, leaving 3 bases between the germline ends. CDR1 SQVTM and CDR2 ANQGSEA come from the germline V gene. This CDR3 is CSVEFTDTQYF. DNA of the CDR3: TGCAGCGTTGAATTTACAGATACGCAGTATTTT.

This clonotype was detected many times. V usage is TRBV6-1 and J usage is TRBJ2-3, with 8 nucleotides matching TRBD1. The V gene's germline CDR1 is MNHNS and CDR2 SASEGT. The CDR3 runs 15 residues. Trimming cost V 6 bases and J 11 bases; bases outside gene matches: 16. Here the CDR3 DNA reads TGTGCCAGCAGGGAACGGGGACAGGCGAGTGGTGGGCAGTATTTT. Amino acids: CASRERGQASGGQYF.

This chain's CDR3 is CASSQDVLAGNGEQFF. In DNA form, the CDR3 reads TGTGCCAGCAGCCAAGATGTACTAGCGGGGAACGGTGAGCAGTTCTTC. V usage is TRBV14 and J usage is TRBJ2-1; 10 bases align to TRBD2. V dropped 0 bases and J dropped 9; count of bases not matched to a gene: 8. The CDR3 is made up of 16 amino acids. The germline V gene has CDR1 SGHDN and CDR2 FVKESK.

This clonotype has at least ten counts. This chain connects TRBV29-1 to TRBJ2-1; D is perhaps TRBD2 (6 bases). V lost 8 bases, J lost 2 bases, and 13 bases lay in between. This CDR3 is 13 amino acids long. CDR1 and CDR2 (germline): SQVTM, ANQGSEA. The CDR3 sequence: CSKIAGTYNEQFF. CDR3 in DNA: TGCAGCAAGATCGCGGGAACCTACAATGAGCAGTTCTTC.